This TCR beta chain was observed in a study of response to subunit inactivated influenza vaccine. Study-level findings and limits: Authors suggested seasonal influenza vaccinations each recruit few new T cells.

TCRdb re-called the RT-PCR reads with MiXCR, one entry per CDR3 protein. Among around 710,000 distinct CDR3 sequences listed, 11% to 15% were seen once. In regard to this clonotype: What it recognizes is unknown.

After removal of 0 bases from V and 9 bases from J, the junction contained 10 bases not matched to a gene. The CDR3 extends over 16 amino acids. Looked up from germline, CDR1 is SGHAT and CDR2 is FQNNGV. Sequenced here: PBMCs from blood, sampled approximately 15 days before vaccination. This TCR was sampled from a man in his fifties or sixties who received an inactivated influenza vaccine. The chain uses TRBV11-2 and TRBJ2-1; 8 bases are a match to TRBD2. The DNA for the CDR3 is TGTGCCAGCAGCTTAGAGGGCGGGGGGACCTGGGGTGAGCAGTTCTTC. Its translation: CASSLEGGGTWGEQFF. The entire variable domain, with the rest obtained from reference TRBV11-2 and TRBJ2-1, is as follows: EAGVAQSPRYKIIEKRQSVAFWCNPISGHATLYWYQQILGQGPKLLIQFQNNGVVDDSQLPKDRFSAERLKGVDSTLKIQPAKLEDSAVYLCASSLEGGGTWGEQFFGPGTRLTVL.